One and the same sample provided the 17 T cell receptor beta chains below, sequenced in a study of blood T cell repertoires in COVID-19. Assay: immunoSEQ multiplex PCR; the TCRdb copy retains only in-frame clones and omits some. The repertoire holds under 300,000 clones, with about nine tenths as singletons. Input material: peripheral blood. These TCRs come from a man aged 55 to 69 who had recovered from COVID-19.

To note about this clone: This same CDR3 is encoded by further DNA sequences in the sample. CDR3 residues: CASSFKDRPYGYTF. The DNA of the CDR3 is TGTGCCAGCAGCTTTAAAGACAGGCCCTATGGCTACACCTTC. This chain joins TRBV5-6 and TRBJ1-2, with D possibly being TRBD1 (6 bases). Trimming stripped 2 bases from V and 4 bases from J, with 12 bases between. The CDR3 runs 14 residues. In germline, CDR1 is SGHDT, CDR2 YYEEEE.

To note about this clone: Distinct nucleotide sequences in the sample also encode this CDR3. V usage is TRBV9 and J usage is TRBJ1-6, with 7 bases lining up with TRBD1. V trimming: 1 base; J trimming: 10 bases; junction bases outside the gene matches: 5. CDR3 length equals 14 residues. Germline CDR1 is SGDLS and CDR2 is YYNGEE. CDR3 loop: CASSVRTGGSPLHF. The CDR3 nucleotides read TGTGCCAGCAGCGTACGGACAGGCGGATCACCCCTCCACTTT.

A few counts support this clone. The CDR3 loop reads CASSITTDDNSPLHF. In DNA form, the CDR3 reads TGTGCCAGTAGTATAACGACAGACGATAATTCACCCCTCCACTTT. The chain links TRBV19 to TRBJ1-6; TRBD1 is a possible D gene (5 bases). The germline CDR1 and CDR2 sequences are LNHDA and SQIVND (reference sequence). The CDR3 has 15 residues. Trimming stripped 2 bases from V and 5 bases from J, with 10 bases between.

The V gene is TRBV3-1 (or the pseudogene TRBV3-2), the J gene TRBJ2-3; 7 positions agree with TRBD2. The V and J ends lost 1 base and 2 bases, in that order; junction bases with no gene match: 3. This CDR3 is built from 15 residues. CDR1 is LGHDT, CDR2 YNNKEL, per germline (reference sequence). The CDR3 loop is CASSQVRGTTDTQYF. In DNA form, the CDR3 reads TGTGCCAGCAGCCAAGTGCGGGGGACCACAGATACGCAGTATTTT.

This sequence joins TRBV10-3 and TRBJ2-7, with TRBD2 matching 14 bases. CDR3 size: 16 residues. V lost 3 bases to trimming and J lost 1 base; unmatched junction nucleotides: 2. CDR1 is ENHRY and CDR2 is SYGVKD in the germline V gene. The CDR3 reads CAISDGLAGGSYEQYV. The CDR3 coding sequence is TGTGCCATCAGTGATGGACTAGCGGGGGGATCCTACGAGCAGTACGTC.

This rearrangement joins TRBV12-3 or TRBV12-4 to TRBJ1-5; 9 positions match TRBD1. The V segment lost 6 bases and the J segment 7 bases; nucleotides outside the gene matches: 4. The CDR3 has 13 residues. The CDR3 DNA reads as TGTGCCAGCAGGGGACAGGGAGGGCAGCCCCAGCATTTT. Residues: CASRGQGGQPQHF.

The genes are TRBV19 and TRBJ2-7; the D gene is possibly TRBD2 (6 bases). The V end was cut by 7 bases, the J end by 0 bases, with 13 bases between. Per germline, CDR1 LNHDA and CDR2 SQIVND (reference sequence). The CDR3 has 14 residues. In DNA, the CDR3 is TGTGCCAGTACCCCCGGAGGGTCCTCCTACGAGCAGTACTTC. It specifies CASTPGGSSYEQYF.

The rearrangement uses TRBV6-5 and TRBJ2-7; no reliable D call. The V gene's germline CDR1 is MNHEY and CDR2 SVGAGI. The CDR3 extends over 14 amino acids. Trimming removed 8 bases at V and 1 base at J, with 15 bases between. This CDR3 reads CASAQHSVSYEQYF. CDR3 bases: TGTGCCAGCGCACAGCATTCCGTTTCCTACGAGCAGTACTTC.

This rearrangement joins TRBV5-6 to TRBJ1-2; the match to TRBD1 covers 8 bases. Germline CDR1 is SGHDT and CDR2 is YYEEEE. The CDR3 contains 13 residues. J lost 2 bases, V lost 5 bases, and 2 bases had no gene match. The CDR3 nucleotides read TGTGCCAGCAGTCGGACAGGGAACTATGGCTACACCTTC. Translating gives CASSRTGNYGYTF.

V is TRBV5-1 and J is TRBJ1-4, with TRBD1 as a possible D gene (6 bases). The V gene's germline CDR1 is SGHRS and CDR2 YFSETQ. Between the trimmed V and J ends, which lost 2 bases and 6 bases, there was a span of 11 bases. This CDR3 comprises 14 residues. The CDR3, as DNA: TGCGCCAGCAGCTTACTTCCAGGGGATGAAAAACTGTTTTTT. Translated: CASSLLPGDEKLFF.

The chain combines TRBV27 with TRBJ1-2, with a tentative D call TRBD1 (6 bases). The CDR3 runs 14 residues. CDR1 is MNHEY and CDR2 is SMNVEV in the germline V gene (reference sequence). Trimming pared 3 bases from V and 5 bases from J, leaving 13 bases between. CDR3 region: CASSFWGRKYGYTF. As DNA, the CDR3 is TGTGCCAGCAGTTTCTGGGGGCGCAAATATGGCTACACCTTC.

The CDR3 nucleotides read TGCGCCAGCAGCTCTCGGACAAGCTTGAACACTGAAGCTTTCTTT. It codes for CASSSRTSLNTEAFF. The chain joins TRBV5-1 to TRBJ1-1, with D possibly matching TRBD1 (5 bases). The CDR3 is 15 residues long. Germline CDR1 SGHRS, CDR2 YFSETQ. The ends were cut back, 3 bases at V and 0 bases at J, with 12 bases in the middle.

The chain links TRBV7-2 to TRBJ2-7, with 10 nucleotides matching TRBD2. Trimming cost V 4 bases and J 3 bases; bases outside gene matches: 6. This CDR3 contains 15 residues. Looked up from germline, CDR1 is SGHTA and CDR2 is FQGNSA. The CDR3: CASSYGLAVDYEQYF. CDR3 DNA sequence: TGTGCCAGCAGCTACGGACTAGCGGTGGACTACGAGCAGTACTTC.

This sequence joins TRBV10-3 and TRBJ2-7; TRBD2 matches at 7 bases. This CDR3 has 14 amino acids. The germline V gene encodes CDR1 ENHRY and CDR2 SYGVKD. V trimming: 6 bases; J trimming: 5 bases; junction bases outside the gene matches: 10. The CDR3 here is CAISRDYFPHEQYF. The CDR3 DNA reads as TGTGCCATCAGCCGGGACTACTTCCCCCACGAGCAGTACTTC.

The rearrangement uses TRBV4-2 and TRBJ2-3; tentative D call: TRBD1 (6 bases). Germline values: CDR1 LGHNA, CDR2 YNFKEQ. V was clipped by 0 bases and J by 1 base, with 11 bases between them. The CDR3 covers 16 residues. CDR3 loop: CASSQELAGGTDTQYF. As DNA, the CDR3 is TGTGCCAGCAGCCAAGAGCTGGCAGGGGGCACAGATACGCAGTATTTT.

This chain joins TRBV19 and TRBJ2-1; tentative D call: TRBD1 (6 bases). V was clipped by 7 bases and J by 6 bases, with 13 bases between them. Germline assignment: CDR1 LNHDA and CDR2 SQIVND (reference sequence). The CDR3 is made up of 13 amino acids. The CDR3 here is CASNRDRLNEQFF. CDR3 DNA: TGTGCCAGTAACCGCGACAGGCTCAATGAGCAGTTCTTC.

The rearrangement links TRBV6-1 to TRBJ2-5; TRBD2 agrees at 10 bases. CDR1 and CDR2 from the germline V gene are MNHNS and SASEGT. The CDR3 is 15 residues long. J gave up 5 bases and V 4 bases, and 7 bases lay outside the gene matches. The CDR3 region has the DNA TGTGCCAGCAGTGGAGCGGGGGGGCCGGGGGAGACCCAGTACTTC. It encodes CASSGAGGPGETQYF.